A single sample is the source of the 2 T cell receptor beta chains below, sequenced in a study of blood T cell repertoires in COVID-19. Here immunoSEQ multiplex PCR was the method, and the copy in TCRdb shows in-frame clones only, minus some. The repertoire holds about 210,000 clones, with about four fifths as singletons. Sequenced sample: peripheral blood. These receptors originate from a woman in her fifties or sixties with acute or convalescent COVID-19.

The chain employs TRBV10-3 and TRBJ1-1; a possible D gene is TRBD1 (5 bases). V dropped 0 bases and J dropped 2 bases, with 7 bases sitting between them. The CDR3 extends over 14 amino acids. CDR1 ENHRY and CDR2 SYGVKD come from the germline V gene. CDR3 amino acids: CAISESRGNTEAFF. The CDR3 DNA reads as TGTGCCATCAGTGAGTCAAGGGGAAACACTGAAGCTTTCTTT.

The V gene is TRBV6-5, the J gene TRBJ1-2, with 8 bases aligning to TRBD1. Germline-derived CDR1 and CDR2 are MNHEY and SVGAGI. V gave up 0 bases and J gave up 7 bases; unmatched junction bases: 1. This CDR3 comprises 13 residues. CDR3 sequence (DNA): TGTGCCAGCAGTTACTCGACAGGGGCTGGCTACACCTTC. As protein: CASSYSTGAGYTF.